The rows below give T cell receptor beta chains drawn from one sample of a study of blood T cell repertoires in COVID-19. The repertoire was sequenced with immunoSEQ multiplex PCR; TCRdb's copy has only in-frame clones and lacks some. The data show about 98,000 clones, 81% seen once. The sample was peripheral blood. These receptor sequences come from an elderly woman with acute or convalescent COVID-19. CDR3s include the opening cysteine and the closing phenylalanine or tryptophan.

v_call: TRBV7-9
cdr3_aa: CASSLGQGANYGYTF

v_call: TRBV6-2/TRBV6-3
cdr3_aa: CASSFLPGQGYGTDTQYF

v_call: TRBV2
cdr3_aa: CASKWAATNEKLFF

v_call: TRBV3-1/TRBV3-2
cdr3_aa: CASSQLRSNQPQHF

v_call: TRBV7-8
cdr3_aa: CASSLLPSSGQETQYF

v_call: TRBV28
cdr3_aa: CASRGRDRSSSGANVLTF

v_call: TRBV24-1
cdr3_aa: CATSGGLGSYEQYF

v_call: TRBV27
cdr3_aa: CASSLSDGGRANSPLHF

v_call: TRBV6-5
cdr3_aa: CASFRGNEAFF

v_call: TRBV25-1
cdr3_aa: CASSEGLQPQHF

v_call: TRBV27
cdr3_aa: CASSRTGTQRDGYTF

v_call: TRBV3-1/TRBV3-2
cdr3_aa: CASSHQSGTGVRNTEAFF

v_call: TRBV5-5
cdr3_aa: CASSLVTGPGELFF

v_call: TRBV7-2
cdr3_aa: CASSLAGGQAGYGYTF

v_call: TRBV6-5
cdr3_aa: CASIRANYGYTF

v_call: TRBV28
cdr3_aa: CASSIDREYGYTF

v_call: TRBV5-1
cdr3_aa: CASSLDPGNTIYF

v_call: TRBV10-3
cdr3_aa: CAISERGDKHGYTF

v_call: TRBV10-1
cdr3_aa: CASSEGGSMNTEAFF

v_call: TRBV3-1/TRBV3-2
cdr3_aa: CASSQEGQGVSPLHF

v_call: TRBV5-1
cdr3_aa: CASRAGQETQYF

v_call: TRBV7-2
cdr3_aa: CASSLGGARQETQYF

v_call: TRBV6-5
cdr3_aa: CASRILGTTNYGYTF

v_call: TRBV5-1
cdr3_aa: CASSFTGYGYTF

v_call: TRBV21-1
cdr3_aa: CASSKQTWSAFF

v_call: TRBV5-4
cdr3_aa: CAVSYGTGALNTGELFF

v_call: TRBV29-1
cdr3_aa: CSVGTGKGRGEQYF

v_call: TRBV29-1
cdr3_aa: CSVRRGWNEQFF

v_call: TRBV7-8
cdr3_aa: CASSSFGTSVYEQYF

v_call: TRBV9
cdr3_aa: CASSVGQGPYGYTF

v_call: TRBV2
cdr3_aa: CASTQTGGNQPQHF

v_call: TRBV28
cdr3_aa: CASSLQPGETQYF

v_call: TRBV7-3
cdr3_aa: CASSLTRGPQETQYF

v_call: TRBV9
cdr3_aa: CASSVAPTGSDSPLHF

v_call: TRBV5-1
cdr3_aa: CASSLASGGTEAFF

v_call: TRBV28
cdr3_aa: CASRAGQGNTEAFF

v_call: TRBV4-1
cdr3_aa: CASSRTMGQPNTEAFF

v_call: TRBV4-2
cdr3_aa: CASSQDWERSNQPQHF

v_call: TRBV2
cdr3_aa: CASSSTRGTQPQHF

v_call: TRBV19
cdr3_aa: CASSKQTSGGAGDTQYF

v_call: TRBV2
cdr3_aa: CASRADTEETQYF